Shown below are 26 T cell receptor beta chains from a single sample sequenced in a study of human thymus T cells. Sequenced by immunoSEQ multiplex PCR; TCRdb stores in-frame clones only, minus some. The sample contains 45,000 to 75,000 clones, about 94% of which appear only once. Material for sequencing was blood. The receptor set was obtained from a boy in the first two years of life with a congenital heart defect but otherwise immunologically healthy.

The count of this clone is one. The V and J genes are TRBV7-9 and TRBJ2-4; D perhaps matches TRBD1 (8 bases). CDR1 is SEHNR, CDR2 FQNEAQ, per germline (reference sequence). The CDR3 extends over 15 amino acids. Trimming removed 5 bases from V and 9 bases from J, with 20 bases in between. CDR3 nucleotides: TGTGCCAGCAGCCGAACCACAGGGGGGGGCGGCATTCAGTACTTC. This encodes CASSRTTGGGGIQYF. Supplemented by reference TRBV7-9 and TRBJ2-4, the full variable domain reads DTGVSQNPRHKITKRGQNVTFRCDPISEHNRLYWYRQTLGQGPEFLTYFQNEAQLEKSRLLSDRFSAERPKGSFSTLEIQRTEQGDSAMYLCASSRTTGGGGIQYFGAGTRLSVL.

This clone showed up just once. This chain connects TRBV7-6 to TRBJ1-2, with D hard to call. Germline V gene lookup returns CDR1 SGHVS and CDR2 FNYEAQ. The CDR3 contains 11 residues. The V and J ends lost 4 bases and 5 bases respectively, with 5 bases between them. The CDR3 loop reads CASSSGYGYTF. The CDR3, as DNA: TGTGCCAGCAGCTCCGGTTATGGCTACACCTTC. Together with reference TRBV7-6 and TRBJ1-2, the CDR3 gives the full variable domain: GAGVSQSPRYKVTKRGQDVALRCDPISGHVSLYWYRQALGQGPEFLTYFNYEAQQDKSGLPNDRFSAERPEGSISTLTIQRTEQRDSAMYRCASSSGYGYTFGSGTRLTVV.

This clone is a singleton in its sample. Here the CDR3 reads CASSSTDTQYF. Written as DNA, the CDR3 is TGTGCCAGCAGCAGCACAGATACGCAGTATTTT. The chain employs TRBV28 and TRBJ2-3, with D unclear. V was trimmed by 6 bases and J by 0 bases, leaving 1 base between them. Germline CDR1 reads MDHEN; CDR2 reads SYDVKM. This CDR3 is 11 amino acids long.

The gene calls are TRBV5-1 and TRBJ2-2; 10 bases line up with TRBD2. The CDR3 loop spans 17 amino acids. The germline V gene has CDR1 SGHRS and CDR2 YFSETQ. V lost 5 bases and J lost 5; bases outside the gene matches: 12. This chain's CDR3 is CASSSQAGGLQTGELFF. The CDR3 DNA is TGCGCCAGCAGTTCCCAAGCGGGGGGGCTTCAGACCGGGGAGCTGTTTTTT.

This chain links TRBV28 with TRBJ2-1; 8 bases agree with TRBD2. Germline loops: CDR1 MDHEN, CDR2 SYDVKM. V was pared by 5 bases and J by 1 base, with 10 bases of the junction left unmatched. The CDR3 contains 17 residues. The DNA for the CDR3 is TGTGCCAGCAGTAGCGCCCCGGGACTAGGGTCCTACAATGAGCAGTTCTTC. Amino acids: CASSSAPGLGSYNEQFF.

The genes are TRBV5-6 and TRBJ2-3; 13 bases align to TRBD2. CDR3 length: 17 amino acids. The V gene end was trimmed by 6 bases and the J gene end by 8 bases; junction bases not matched to a gene: 15. The germline gives CDR1 SGHDT, CDR2 YYEEEE. CDR3 residues: CASTQRTSGSPVTTQYF. The CDR3 nucleotides are TGTGCCAGCACCCAACGGACTAGCGGGAGTCCCGTGACTACGCAGTATTTT.

The chain employs TRBV20-1 and TRBJ2-7; possibly TRBD2 for D (6 bases). The CDR3 length is 10 residues. Between the trimmed V and J ends, which lost 3 bases and 8 bases, there was a span of 8 bases. From germline, CDR1 is DFQATT and CDR2 SNEGSKA (reference sequence). The CDR3 nucleotides are TGCAGTGCTAGTGGCGGGAAGCAGTACTTC. Protein product: CSASGGKQYF.

This chain links TRBV4-1 with TRBJ2-1; 14 positions agree with TRBD2. V trimming: 4 bases; J trimming: 10 bases; junction bases outside the gene matches: 6. Germline CDR1 reads MGHRA; CDR2 reads YSYEKL. The CDR3 contains 15 residues. The CDR3 DNA sequence: TGCGCCAGCAGCCCCGGGACTAGCGGGAGAGAGGAGCAGTTCTTC. Its translation is CASSPGTSGREEQFF.

The V call is TRBV5-1, the J call TRBJ1-5; no clear D. This CDR3 has 14 residues. The V end was cut by 0 bases, the J end by 9 bases, with 13 bases between. Germline V gives CDR1 SGHRS, CDR2 YFSETQ. This chain's CDR3 is CASSLGAGERPQHF. CDR3 nucleotides: TGCGCCAGCAGCTTGGGGGCAGGTGAGAGGCCCCAGCATTTT.

In its sample, this clone was seen once. V and J are TRBV11-2 and TRBJ1-1; D not certain. V was trimmed by 0 bases and J by 5 bases, leaving 13 bases between them. The CDR3 sequence is 15 residues long. Germline assignment: CDR1 SGHAT and CDR2 FQNNGV. In nucleotides, the CDR3 is TGTGCCAGCAGCTTAGACTGGGGTTTGGGTACTGAAGCTTTCTTT. This codes for CASSLDWGLGTEAFF.

This sequence joins TRBV4-3 and TRBJ2-7, with D perhaps TRBD1 (5 bases). The CDR3 sequence is 17 residues long. Per the germline V gene, CDR1 is LGHNA and CDR2 is YSLEER. V lost 3 bases and J 0 bases, leaving 18 bases between the germline ends. CDR3 in amino acids: CASSQSPNPDSSYEQYF. The CDR3 nucleotides are TGCGCCAGCAGCCAGTCTCCCAACCCAGACAGCTCCTACGAGCAGTACTTC.

This clone was seen only once. DNA of the CDR3: TGTGCCAGACCCTTAATACCCGGGACAGGGGAAAAGGGAACTAATGAAAAACTGTTTTTT. This codes for CARPLIPGTGEKGTNEKLFF. J is TRBJ1-4 and V is TRBV27, with 10 bases fitting TRBD1. CDR1 and CDR2 from the germline V gene are MNHEY and SMNVEV (reference sequence). The CDR3 length is 20 residues. The ends lost 9 bases at V and 1 base at J; junction bases unmatched: 20.

As regards this clone: The sample holds other DNA sequences that translate to the same CDR3. The chain links TRBV6-5 to TRBJ2-7; no reliable D call. Germline lookup yields CDR1 MNHEY and CDR2 SVGAGI. The CDR3 covers 13 residues. V was pared by 0 bases and J by 4 bases, with 7 bases between. CDR3: CASSYSSRYEQYF. The CDR3 DNA follows: TGTGCCAGCAGTTACTCTTCCAGATACGAGCAGTACTTC.

V and J are TRBV9 and TRBJ2-2, with D possibly matching TRBD2 (6 bases). Per germline, CDR1 SGDLS and CDR2 YYNGEE. The CDR3 is made up of 15 amino acids. Trimming shortened V by 4 bases and J by 0 bases, and 10 bases separated the two germline ends. The CDR3 nucleotides are TGTGCCAGCAGCCCAAGACTAGCGAACACCGGGGAGCTGTTTTTT. It specifies CASSPRLANTGELFF.

The V and J genes are TRBV7-9 and TRBJ2-2; D is possibly TRBD1 or TRBD2 (5 bases each). CDR1 is SEHNR, CDR2 FQNEAQ, per germline (reference sequence). Trimming took off 1 base at V and 7 bases at J, with 16 bases between the two ends. This CDR3 region has 16 residues. The CDR3 nucleotides read TGTGCCAGCAGCTTAGGCAGGGAGAGTGTGATCGGGGAGCTGTTTTTT. As protein: CASSLGRESVIGELFF.

The gene calls are TRBV19 and TRBJ1-3; no clear D gene. The CDR3 is 12 residues long. V was pared by 7 bases and J by 4 bases, with 8 bases between. Germline V lookup: CDR1 LNHDA, CDR2 SQIVND (reference sequence). CDR3 protein: CASNSPGNTIYF. CDR3 coding DNA: TGTGCCAGTAATTCGCCGGGAAACACCATATATTTT.

This chain joins TRBV27 and TRBJ2-7; 7 bases map to TRBD1. In germline, CDR1 is MNHEY, CDR2 SMNVEV (reference sequence). V lost 3 bases, J lost 1 base, and 9 bases stayed unmatched. This CDR3 has 16 residues. For the CDR3, the DNA is TGTGCCAGCAGTTTCTTACCTCCGGGACAGTCCTACGAGCAGTACTTC. Encoded protein: CASSFLPPGQSYEQYF.

This chain links TRBV2 with TRBJ2-6, with TRBD2 matching 9 bases. V trimming: 11 bases; J trimming: 2 bases; junction bases outside the gene matches: 4. From germline, CDR1 is SNHLY and CDR2 FYNNEI. CDR3 size: 14 residues. CDR3 bases: TGTGCCCGCGGGGGGGCCACTGGGGCCAACGTCCTGACTTTC. Translated: CARGGATGANVLTF.

The rearrangement uses TRBV10-2 and TRBJ2-7; 9 bases are a match to TRBD2. The trim removed 3 bases at V and 1 base at J, leaving 7 bases unmatched. Germline values: CDR1 WSHSY, CDR2 SAAADI. The CDR3 is 16 amino acids. The CDR3 DNA reads as TGCGCCAGCAGTGACGGGCTAGCGGGAAGTTCCTACGAGCAGTACTTC. This codes for CASSDGLAGSSYEQYF.

The CDR3, as DNA: TGTGCCAGCAGCCCGGGACTTGACGAGCAGTACTTC. Protein product: CASSPGLDEQYF. The rearrangement links TRBV7-8 to TRBJ2-7; perhaps TRBD2 as D (6 bases). CDR1 SGHVS and CDR2 FQNEAQ come from the germline V gene. V was shortened by 5 bases and J by 5 bases, with 10 bases between the two germline ends. The CDR3 is made up of 12 amino acids.

The CDR3 here is CASGLGTFSGGGETQYF. DNA for the CDR3: TGTGCTAGTGGTTTGGGAACTTTTAGCGGCGGGGGGGAGACCCAGTACTTC. The chain carries TRBV12-5 and TRBJ2-5, with 8 bases aligning to TRBD2. The germline V gene has CDR1 LGHNT and CDR2 FRNRAP. There are 17 residues in the CDR3. V lost 1 base to trimming and J lost 5 bases; unmatched junction nucleotides: 12.

The chain recombines TRBV11-3 with TRBJ1-2; the D is unclear. Germline V CDR1 and CDR2: SGHNT, YENEEA. Between the trimmed V and J ends, which lost 1 base and 5 bases, there was a span of 5 bases. This CDR3 has 12 amino acids. CDR3 coding DNA: TGTGCCAGCAGCTTAGGACTTTATGGCTACACCTTC. Translated: CASSLGLYGYTF.

The chain employs TRBV28 and TRBJ2-1; tentative D call: TRBD2 (6 bases). The CDR3 has 16 amino acids. Germline V gives CDR1 MDHEN, CDR2 SYDVKM. The V end lost 1 base, the J end lost 6 bases, and 16 bases lay between the germline ends. The CDR3 spells CASSLFSKRAANEQFF. The CDR3 DNA sequence: TGTGCCAGCAGTTTATTCTCCAAGCGGGCCGCCAATGAGCAGTTCTTC.

CDR3 nucleotide sequence: TGTGCCAGCAGCTTCTACGAGCAGTACTTC. Amino acids: CASSFYEQYF. The rearrangement links TRBV5-5 to TRBJ2-7; D is uncertain. Germline CDR1 reads SGHKS; CDR2 reads YYEKEE (reference sequence). Trimming removed 2 bases at V and 3 bases at J, with 0 bases between. CDR3 length equals 10 residues.

This clone was observed a few times. The chain employs TRBV7-2 and TRBJ2-7; 12 bases align to TRBD2. Losses at the gene ends were 3 bases for V and 0 bases for J; bases not matched to a gene: 0. CDR1 SGHTA and CDR2 FQGNSA come from the germline V gene. This CDR3 has 15 residues. In DNA form, the CDR3 reads TGTGCCAGCAGCTTGACTAGCGGGAGCTCCTACGAGCAGTACTTC. It yields the protein CASSLTSGSSYEQYF. The full variable domain, completed using reference TRBV7-2 and TRBJ2-7, is GAGVSQSPSNKVTEKGKDVELRCDPISGHTALYWYRQSLGQGLEFLIYFQGNSAPDKSGLPSDRFSAERTGGSVSTLTIQRTQQEDSAVYLCASSLTSGSSYEQYFGPGTRLTVT.

The chain carries TRBV2 and TRBJ1-2, with D possibly TRBD1 on 6 matching bases. Germline CDR1 and CDR2: SNHLY and FYNNEI. V was clipped by 6 bases and J by 5 bases, with 16 bases between them. The CDR3 spans 14 residues. CDR3 amino acids: CASSPGQPPYGYTF. The CDR3 DNA sequence: TGTGCCAGCAGCCCCGGACAGCCTCCTTATGGCTACACCTTC. Drawing the rest from reference TRBV2 and TRBJ1-2, the complete variable domain is EPEVTQTPSHQVTQMGQEVILRCVPISNHLYFYWYRQILGQKVEFLVSFYNNEISEKSEIFDDQFSVERPDGSNFTLKIRSTKLEDSAMYFCASSPGQPPYGYTFGSGTRLTVV.